This record looks at one TCR beta chain sequence and its context. Other DNA sequences from this sample encode an identical CDR3 as well. The record originates from a study of shared clonotypes between healthy human individuals. Study-wide background: The study drew on a couple of women and a few men aged 18 to 49 as donors.

Naive CD8 isolation took CD45RO-negative cells positively selected for CCR7 and excluded terminally differentiated effector memory CD45RA+ cells. Trimming at V came to 0 bases and at J to 4 bases, leaving 2 bases not matched to a gene. Germline CDR1 reads GTSNPN; CDR2 reads SVGIG (reference sequence). This CDR3 comprises 13 residues. Profiling relied on immunoSEQ multiplex PCR, and the TCRdb table lists in-frame clones only, not all of them. Seen here are about 2 million clones, around 96% observed once, and the top ten hold 0.9% to 1.5%. The sample was naive CD8+ T cells sorted from blood. The gene calls are TRBV30 and TRBJ2-5; TRBD2 matches 7 bases. The receptor's source is a man between 18 and 35 years old in good health. This CDR3 reads CAWSVGGGETQYF. The CDR3 region has the DNA TGTGCCTGGAGTGTAGGCGGGGGAGAGACCCAGTACTTC.